This is a list of T cell receptor beta chains from one sample in a study of spatial heterogeneity in lung cancer. TCRdb analysed the 5' RACE reads with MiXCR anew, one entry per CDR3 protein. The table lists 15,000 to 20,000 distinct CDR3 sequences, less than 7.5% of them singletons, with over 3.5% in the top ten. Sequenced material: lung tumor tissue, taken at surgery. These receptors all stem from a female donor with early-stage non-small cell lung cancer. Each CDR3 is given with its conserved first and last residue. The order of the fields is D gene, CDR3 length, J gene, clone size, V gene, CDR3 protein, CDR3 DNA. D genes are given only for firm matches. Where a row states a size, it is once, few, many or the class of an expanded clone; other rows omit it.

.	12	TRBJ2-3	many	TRBV20-1	CSARRGTDTQYF	TGCAGTGCTAGAAGGGGCACAGATACGCAGTATTTT
.	16	TRBJ2-3	many	TRBV28	CASSLRLFSVPDTQYF	TGTGCCAGCAGTTTACGGCTCTTTTCTGTCCCAGATACGCAGTATTTT
TRBD2	17	TRBJ2-3	.	TRBV7-2	CASSPRGVAGYTDTQYF	TGTGCCAGCAGCCCCCGCGGGGTAGCGGGCTACACAGATACGCAGTATTTT
TRBD2	18	TRBJ2-1	many	TRBV2	CASSRVTSGESSYNEQFF	TGTGCCAGCAGTCGTGTAACTAGCGGGGAGAGCTCCTACAATGAGCAGTTCTTC
.	15	TRBJ2-4	many	TRBV7-2	CASSPKNGENNIQYF	TGTGCCAGCAGCCCGAAAAATGGGGAGAACAACATTCAGTACTTC
.	15	TRBJ2-6	many	TRBV10-3	CAISGGYSGANVLTF	TGTGCCATCAGTGGCGGCTACTCTGGGGCCAACGTCCTGACTTTC
TRBD1	14	TRBJ2-5	many	TRBV29-1	CSVNRGRGSETQYF	TGCAGCGTTAACAGGGGGCGCGGTTCCGAGACCCAGTACTTC
.	15	TRBJ2-2	many	TRBV15	CATSRTPGAGGELFF	TGTGCCACCAGCAGAACTCCAGGGGCCGGCGGGGAGCTGTTTTTT
.	17	TRBJ1-6	many	TRBV3-1	CASSQVSGSSYNSPLHF	TGTGCCAGCAGCCAAGTGTCGGGGAGCTCCTATAATTCACCCCTCCACTTT
.	17	TRBJ1-1	many	TRBV6-7	CASSCPRTENMNTEAFF	TGTGCCAGCAGTTGCCCCAGGACAGAAAACATGAACACTGAAGCTTTCTTT
TRBD1	16	TRBJ2-3	medium-sized	TRBV4-3	CASSQETGTGTDTQYF	TGCGCCAGCAGCCAAGAGACCGGGACAGGCACAGATACGCAGTATTTT
.	12	TRBJ2-3	.	TRBV5-5	CASSLAAEPQYF	TGTGCCAGCAGCCTGGCAGCGGAGCCGCAGTATTTT
TRBD1	16	TRBJ1-4	many	TRBV5-4	CASSLDRVTANEKLFF	TGTGCCAGCAGCCTCGACAGGGTTACGGCTAATGAAAAACTGTTTTTT
.	13	TRBJ1-1	many	TRBV7-2	CASSPTVNTEAFF	TGTGCCAGCAGCCCGACGGTGAACACTGAAGCTTTCTTT
TRBD2	14	TRBJ2-2	many	TRBV12-3/TRBV12-4	CASSPRGSTGELFF	TGTGCCAGCAGTCCGCGGGGGTCCACCGGGGAGCTGTTTTTT
.	20	TRBJ2-2	many	TRBV6-5	CASSYSPPAELDDGTGELFF	TGTGCCAGCAGTTACTCTCCTCCCGCTGAGCTGGACGATGGGACCGGGGAGCTGTTTTTT
TRBD2	16	TRBJ2-1	many	TRBV20-1	CSARVPSGSSYNEQFF	TGCAGTGCTAGAGTTCCTAGCGGGAGTTCCTACAATGAGCAGTTCTTC
.	15	TRBJ1-4	many	TRBV20-1	CSARGLWGPNEKLFF	TGCAGTGCTAGAGGTTTATGGGGACCTAATGAAAAACTGTTTTTT
TRBD2	16	TRBJ2-7	many	TRBV7-2	CASSLGFGWDYYEQYF	TGTGCCAGCAGCTTAGGGTTCGGGTGGGACTACTACGAGCAGTACTTC
TRBD2	18	TRBJ2-1	many	TRBV4-3	CASSQSFPSGGLYNEQFF	TGCGCCAGCAGCCAAAGCTTCCCTAGCGGGGGACTATACAATGAGCAGTTCTTC
.	12	TRBJ2-1	many	TRBV18	CASSPESSHPFF	TGTGCCAGCTCACCTGAGTCTAGCCATCCGTTCTTC
.	14	TRBJ2-3	few	TRBV20-1	CSASGTGSTDTQYF	TGCAGTGCTAGCGGTACCGGAAGCACAGATACGCAGTATTTT
.	13	TRBJ2-1	many	TRBV6-6	CASSSSSYNEQFF	TGTGCCAGCAGTTCTAGCTCCTACAATGAGCAGTTCTTC
.	18	TRBJ2-1	.	TRBV9	CASSVQGQGIGPYNEQFF	TGTGCCAGCAGCGTACAAGGTCAGGGAATAGGCCCCTACAATGAGCAGTTCTTC
.	15	TRBJ2-2	few	TRBV6-5	CASNFWGRGTGELFF	TGTGCCAGCAATTTTTGGGGTCGAGGCACCGGGGAGCTGTTTTTT
TRBD2	15	TRBJ2-1	many	TRBV6-2/TRBV6-3	CASRLSGGIGNEQFF	TGTGCCAGCAGACTGTCCGGGGGGATCGGCAATGAGCAGTTCTTC
.	12	TRBJ1-1	many	TRBV6-1	CATDWGATEAFF	TGTGCCACAGACTGGGGGGCCACTGAAGCTTTCTTT
TRBD1	14	TRBJ2-3	many	TRBV7-2	CASSFGTGPDTQYF	TGTGCCAGCAGCTTCGGGACAGGTCCAGATACGCAGTATTTT
.	12	TRBJ2-7	many	TRBV19	CASRSRGIEQYF	TGTGCCAGTAGGTCAAGAGGCATCGAGCAGTACTTC
TRBD2	15	TRBJ2-3	many	TRBV20-1	CSALPLSGRSDTQYF	TGCAGTGCTCTTCCTCTTAGCGGGAGGTCAGATACGCAGTATTTT
.	16	TRBJ2-5	many	TRBV7-7	CASSLKMGGKQETQYF	TGTGCCAGCAGCCTAAAAATGGGGGGTAAACAAGAGACCCAGTACTTC
TRBD1	13	TRBJ1-1	many	TRBV9	CASSVADRGKAFF	TGTGCCAGCAGCGTAGCGGACAGGGGAAAAGCTTTCTTT
.	18	TRBJ2-3	many	TRBV18	CASSPVYLQARRPDTQYF	TGTGCCAGCTCACCAGTTTATTTACAAGCGCGGAGACCAGATACGCAGTATTTT
.	15	TRBJ2-7	many	TRBV19	CASSLPGTPSYEQYF	TGTGCCAGTAGTCTCCCCGGGACTCCCTCCTACGAGCAGTACTTC
TRBD1	15	TRBJ2-1	many	TRBV5-5	CASSFKGQGVNEQFF	TGTGCCAGCAGCTTTAAGGGACAGGGGGTCAATGAGCAGTTCTTC
TRBD2	16	TRBJ2-2	many	TRBV25-1	CASSDLSSGSTGELFF	TGTGCCAGCAGTGACCTTTCTAGCGGGAGCACCGGGGAGCTGTTTTTT
TRBD1	16	TRBJ2-3	.	TRBV30	CAWARTGGYLGDTQYF	TGTGCCTGGGCCCGGACAGGGGGCTACCTCGGGGATACGCAGTATTTT